These T cell receptor beta chains were read from a single sample in a study of blood T cell repertoires in COVID-19. Assay used: immunoSEQ multiplex PCR; TCRdb lists only in-frame clones, some missing. The sample lists hundreds of thousands of clones, 88% occurring once. Sequenced: PBMCs or T cells enriched from blood (not recorded which). These receptors all stem from a woman between 55 and 75 years old in a cohort exposed to, infected with or recovered from COVID-19 (not recorded which). CDR3s include the opening cysteine and the closing phenylalanine or tryptophan. The D gene is left open where the match is weak. Not every row has a clone size; where given, it reads once, few, many or a size class.

V	size	D	J	CDR3	DNA
TRBV18	-	-	TRBJ2-1	CASSPAAAYNEQFF	TGTGCCAGCTCACCTGCGGCAGCTTACAATGAGCAGTTCTTC
TRBV3-1/TRBV3-2	-	TRBD2	TRBJ2-7	CASSPLYRGGYEQYF	TGTGCCAGCAGCCCTCTATACCGGGGGGGCTACGAGCAGTACTTC
TRBV6-5	once	-	TRBJ2-7	CASSPRAYEQYF	TGTGCCAGCAGCCCGAGGGCCTACGAGCAGTACTTC
TRBV6-1	once	-	TRBJ1-5	CASSDWGGQGGLEPQHF	TGTGCCAGCAGTGACTGGGGGGGGCAGGGAGGTTTGGAGCCCCAGCATTTT
TRBV2	few	-	TRBJ2-2	CASSVTGWTGELFF	TGTGCCAGCAGTGTTACAGGGTGGACCGGGGAGCTGTTTTTT
TRBV9	-	-	TRBJ2-7	CASSRGDSKIPYEQYF	TGTGCCAGCAGCAGGGGGGACAGCAAGATTCCCTACGAGCAGTACTTC
TRBV2	few	TRBD1	TRBJ1-2	CASSEYSGGAVEGYTF	TGTGCCAGCAGTGAATATTCAGGGGGCGCGGTTGAAGGCTACACCTTC
TRBV19	few	-	TRBJ1-5	CASSGEWGNQPQHF	TGTGCCAGCAGTGGGGAGTGGGGCAATCAGCCCCAGCATTTT
TRBV2	-	TRBD1	TRBJ1-2	CASRDRGHGYTF	TGTGCCAGCAGGGACAGGGGGCATGGCTACACCTTC
TRBV18	-	TRBD1	TRBJ1-1	CASSRLLGQGEANTEAFF	TGTGCCAGCTCACGACTACTGGGACAGGGGGAGGCAAACACTGAAGCTTTCTTT
TRBV5-1	-	TRBD1	TRBJ2-1	CASSFDGDRVNEQFF	TGCGCCAGCAGCTTTGATGGGGACAGGGTCAATGAGCAGTTCTTC
TRBV4-3	-	-	TRBJ2-7	CASSQMGAPRSSYEQYF	TGCGCCAGCAGCCAAATGGGCGCCCCCCGTAGCTCCTACGAGCAGTACTTC
TRBV5-1	-	-	TRBJ2-7	CASSFMRAGPDEQYF	TGCGCCAGCAGCTTTATGCGGGCCGGGCCGGACGAGCAGTACTTC
TRBV30	-	TRBD1	TRBJ1-1	CAGQGDTEAFF	TGTGCCGGCCAGGGGGACACTGAAGCTTTCTTT
TRBV24-1	-	TRBD2	TRBJ2-1	CATSDPVLAGFNEQFF	TGTGCCACCAGTGACCCCGTTCTAGCGGGATTTAATGAGCAGTTCTTC
TRBV7-9	-	-	TRBJ2-1	CASSSRRLAGRYNEQFF	TGTGCCAGCAGCTCGAGACGCCTAGCTGGGCGCTACAATGAGCAGTTCTTC
TRBV28	-	-	TRBJ2-2	CASEGSRNTGELFF	TGTGCCAGCGAGGGTAGCAGGAACACCGGGGAGCTGTTTTTT
TRBV7-9	-	-	TRBJ1-4	CASSQREEKLFF	TGTGCCAGCAGCCAGCGAGAGGAAAAACTGTTTTTT
TRBV7-2	-	-	TRBJ2-7	CASSSRPGQGASYEQYF	TGTGCCAGCAGCTCACGCCCGGGACAAGGGGCGTCCTACGAGCAGTACTTC
TRBV19	-	TRBD1	TRBJ2-1	CASTGTGIYNEQFF	TGTGCCAGTACCGGGACAGGGATCTACAATGAGCAGTTCTTC
TRBV5-1	-	-	TRBJ2-3	CATSRNGGTDTQYF	TGCGCCACCTCACGGAACGGGGGCACAGATACGCAGTATTTT
TRBV28	-	-	TRBJ1-2	CASSSQKSGLGYTF	TGTGCCAGCAGTTCTCAGAAATCAGGGCTTGGCTACACCTTC
TRBV5-1	-	TRBD1	TRBJ2-2	CASSLEGQHANTGELFF	TGCGCCAGCAGCTTGGAGGGACAGCACGCGAACACCGGGGAGCTGTTTTTT
TRBV11-2	-	-	TRBJ2-1	CASSLGLAGTSYNEQFF	TGTGCCAGCAGCTTAGGGCTAGCCGGAACTTCCTACAATGAGCAGTTCTTC
TRBV5-1	-	-	TRBJ1-2	CASSLEPEGYGYTF	TGCGCCAGCAGCTTGGAACCAGAGGGCTATGGCTACACCTTC